What follows describes a single T cell receptor beta chain. The data were obtained in a study of T cell changes during pregnancy in multiple sclerosis. Sequencing was performed with immunoSEQ multiplex PCR; in TCRdb, only in-frame clones are kept and a portion is missing. The table has some 97,000 clones, around 92% seen once. In germline, CDR1 is MNHEY, CDR2 SMNVEV (reference sequence). V lost 4 bases, J lost 13 bases, and 8 bases stayed unmatched. The CDR3 loop spans 14 amino acids. Sequenced material: peripheral blood, taken after pregnancy. This receptor was taken from a female donor with multiple sclerosis, enrolled in a pregnancy study. The V and J genes are TRBV27 and TRBJ1-6; TRBD1 agrees at 9 bases. DNA of the CDR3: TGTGCCAGCAGTTCGCCGGGACAGGGTGTTCCCCTCCACTTT. As protein: CASSSPGQGVPLHF.